The sequence of this TCR beta chain was determined in a study of blood T cell repertoires in COVID-19. As for the study in general: From T cells, B-cell-depleted T cells, or PBMCs came the material, which was cDNA or gDNA.

Germline loops: CDR1 LGHNA, CDR2 YSLEER. The CDR3 contains 14 residues. V was clipped by 3 bases and J by 0 bases, with 7 bases between them. How the authors handled the data: Reference gene primers were amplified, and this amplification served to estimate nucleated cell counts. Repertoires were generated with immunoSEQ multiplex PCR, while TCRdb's copy carries only in-frame clones and drops some. V and J calls and clone size follow that table, whereas D and trimming were derived from the DNA. Altogether 240,000 or so clones are present, roughly 79% being singletons, with the ten largest covering 1.9%.

The TCR originated in a woman of 80 years or more with acute or convalescent COVID-19. The sequenced sample consisted of peripheral blood. The chain is built from TRBV4-3 and TRBJ2-3; a weak D match, TRBD2 (6 bases). The chain's CDR3 is CASSQRGSTDTQYF. The DNA of the CDR3 is TGCGCCAGCAGCCAGCGGGGTAGCACAGATACGCAGTATTTT.